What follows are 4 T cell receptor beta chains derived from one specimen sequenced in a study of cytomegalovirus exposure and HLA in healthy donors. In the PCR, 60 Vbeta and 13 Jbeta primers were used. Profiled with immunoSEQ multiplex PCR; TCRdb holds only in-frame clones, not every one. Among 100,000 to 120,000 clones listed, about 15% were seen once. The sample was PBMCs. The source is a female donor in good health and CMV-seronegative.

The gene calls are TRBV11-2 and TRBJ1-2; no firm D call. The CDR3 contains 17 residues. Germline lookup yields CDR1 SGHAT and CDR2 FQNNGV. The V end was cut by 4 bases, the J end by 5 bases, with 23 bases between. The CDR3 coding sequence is TGTGCCAGCAGCTCGATAGCCGCCAGAGAGGGTTGGTATGGCTACACCTTC. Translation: CASSSIAAREGWYGYTF.

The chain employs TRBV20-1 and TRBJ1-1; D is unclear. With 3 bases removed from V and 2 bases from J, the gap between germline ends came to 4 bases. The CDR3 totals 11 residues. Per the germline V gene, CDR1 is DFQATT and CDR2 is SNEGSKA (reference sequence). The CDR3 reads CSASPNTEAFF. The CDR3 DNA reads TGCAGTGCTAGTCCTAACACTGAAGCTTTCTTT.

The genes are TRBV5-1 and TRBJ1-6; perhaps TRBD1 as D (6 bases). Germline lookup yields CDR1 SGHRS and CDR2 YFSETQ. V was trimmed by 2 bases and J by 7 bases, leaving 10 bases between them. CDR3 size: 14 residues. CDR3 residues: CASSFQGTNSPLHF. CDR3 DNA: TGCGCCAGCAGCTTTCAGGGGACGAATTCACCCCTCCACTTT.

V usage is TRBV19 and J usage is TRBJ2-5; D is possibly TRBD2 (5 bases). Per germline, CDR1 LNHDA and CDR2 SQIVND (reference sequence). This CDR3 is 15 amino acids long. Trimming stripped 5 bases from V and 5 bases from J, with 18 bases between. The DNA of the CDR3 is TGTGCCAGTAGTCCCCGGGAAAGATTTCGGGAGACCCAGTACTTC. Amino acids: CASSPRERFRETQYF.